The clone carrying this TCR beta chain was seen once. Its antigen is not identified. This specimen comes from a study of cytomegalovirus exposure and HLA in healthy donors. Findings and caveats of the study: Based on reports, TCR beta sequences accurately predicted HLA-A and HLA-B alleles for most subjects. A list of about 180 TCR beta chains associated with cytomegalovirus was given. Presence/absence analyses treated sequencing depth as roughly uniform across donors.

The PCR was carried out with 60 Vbeta primers and 13 Jbeta primers. The table came from immunoSEQ multiplex PCR; TCRdb's copy has only in-frame clones and leaves some out. The data hold about 110,000 clones, with roughly 71% observed a single time. The germline V gene encodes CDR1 SGHTA and CDR2 FQGNSA. The CDR3 has 15 residues. J gave up 4 bases and V 4 bases, and 3 bases lay outside the gene matches. This cohort consisted of healthy bone marrow donors. Sequencing was carried out using PBMCs. The chain links TRBV7-2 to TRBJ2-1; TRBD2 agrees at 11 bases. The receptor was derived from a man in his forties or fifties in good health and CMV-seropositive. The CDR3 here is CASSSGLAEYNEQFF. Written as DNA, the CDR3 is TGTGCCAGCAGCTCGGGACTAGCGGAATACAATGAGCAGTTCTTC.